This TCR beta chain derives from a study of blood T cells in healthy people across ages. Findings and caveats of the study: It was not known whether donors were CMV positive (a possible confounder of expanded clonotype changes).

Donors gave roughly 9.1 milliliters of peripheral blood apiece. They isolated at least 6 million PBMCs from each sample. Concerning this clonotype itself: Its antigen is currently unknown.

Per germline, CDR1 MNHEY and CDR2 SMNVEV (reference sequence). J was trimmed by 3 bases and V by 4 bases; bases with no gene match: 13. The CDR3 is made up of 17 amino acids. Next came a second PCR, run for roughly 7 to 12 cycles, which used a sample-barcoded 5' primer along with a J-beta primer mix. TCRdb re-derived calls from the 5' RACE reads in MiXCR, one entry per CDR3 protein. Among hundreds of thousands of distinct CDR3 sequences listed, around 26% were seen once. The rearrangement links TRBV27 to TRBJ2-3; 7 bases match TRBD2. The specimen sequenced was blood. The sequence was collected from a woman of 80 years or more in good health. The CDR3 here is CASSSKLTSPPTDTQYF. The CDR3 DNA follows: TGTGCCAGCAGTTCGAAATTGACTAGCCCACCGACAGATACGCAGTATTTT.